Following are 6 T cell receptor beta chains from one sample sequenced in a study of cytomegalovirus exposure and HLA in healthy donors (dated by TCRdb to 2016 to 2017). Libraries were built with the immunoSEQ multiplex PCR assay. A mixture of 60 forward primers for TCR Vbeta segments and 13 reverse primers for TCR Jbeta segments was used in the multiplex PCR. The table comes from immuneACCESS by way of TCRdb, which keeps in-frame sequences with V and J called. Part of the clones is missing from these tables; in studies checked, under half for an unresolved V gene and the rest for unknown reasons. This sample holds more than 50,000 clones; about two thirds were observed only once. The top ten clonotypes cover about 20% of the sample. The material sequenced was PBMCs. These receptors were collected from a woman between 50 and 59 years old in good health and CMV-seropositive.

The rearrangement joins TRBV19 to TRBJ1-1; D not certain. This CDR3 has 15 residues. V lost 6 bases, J lost 3 bases, and 17 bases lay in between. Germline CDR1 LNHDA, CDR2 SQIVND (reference sequence). CDR3 loop: CASRDPRVGDTEAFF. The CDR3 coding sequence is TGTGCCAGTAGGGACCCGAGGGTTGGGGACACTGAAGCTTTCTTT.

In the case of this clone: A read error may produce the germline difference seen at one junction end. This chain joins TRBV19 and TRBJ2-7; D gene ambiguous. The CDR3 covers 8 residues. Germline CDR1 reads LNHDA; CDR2 reads SQIVND (reference sequence). The CDR3 coding sequence is TGTGCCAGTTATCACTCCACGTGG. Protein sequence: CASYHSTW.

The chain is built from TRBV7-8 and TRBJ2-1; D may be TRBD2 (5 bases). The CDR3 loop spans 17 amino acids. The V gene's germline CDR1 is SGHVS and CDR2 FQNEAQ. Trimming removed 1 base from V and 0 bases from J, with 13 bases in between. The CDR3 sequence: CASSLVRYGSSYNEQFF. CDR3 sequence (DNA): TGTGCCAGCAGCTTAGTCCGGTATGGGAGCTCCTACAATGAGCAGTTCTTC.

This clone came up once. This sequence joins TRBV19 and TRBJ1-5, with D perhaps TRBD1 (6 bases). The germline V and J ends were trimmed by 7 bases and 1 base, with 17 bases remaining between them. This CDR3 is built from 16 residues. CDR1 and CDR2 (germline): LNHDA, SQIVND (reference sequence). CDR3 residues: CASNPIRGGSNQPQHF. The CDR3 nucleotides read TGTGCCAGTAACCCGATAAGGGGGGGAAGCAATCAGCCCCAGCATTTT.

This chain connects TRBV5-6 to TRBJ1-5; 8 bases line up with TRBD1. The CDR3 sequence is 16 residues long. V was clipped by 0 bases and J by 4 bases; unmatched bases: 6. Germline V lookup: CDR1 SGHDT, CDR2 YYEEEE. CDR3 amino acids: CASSLGQGARNQPQHF. The DNA for the CDR3 is TGTGCCAGCAGCTTGGGGCAGGGGGCGAGGAATCAGCCCCAGCATTTT.

The rearrangement joins TRBV9 to TRBJ1-2, with D possibly matching TRBD1 (6 bases). V was trimmed by 4 bases and J by 6 bases, leaving 22 bases between them. In germline, CDR1 is SGDLS, CDR2 YYNGEE. This CDR3 spans 16 amino acids. DNA of the CDR3: TGTGCCAGCAGCCGCTTTTGGCAGGGGCTAAGGAATGGCTACACCTTC. Encoded protein: CASSRFWQGLRNGYTF.